This is a list of T cell receptor beta chains from one sample in a study of human versus mouse CDR3 diversity and MHC coevolution. The data were produced by immunoSEQ multiplex PCR, yet TCRdb's version contains in-frame clones alone and is incomplete. The sample yields roughly 80,000 clones, around 95% seen once. Sequencing input: naive CD4+ T cells from blood. All receptors derive from a person between 25 and 69 years old in good health. The CDR3 runs from the conserved cysteine through the conserved F or W. Only some rows state a clone size, as once, few, many or a class for expanded clones.

>TRBV7-8|NA
CASSLASGGPSEAFF
>TRBV2|NA
CASNPGLSTDTQYF
>TRBV14|NA
CASSQDPPGKGTQYF
>TRBV5-8|NA
CASSLGDRESTDTQYF
>TRBV19|NA
CASSIVGTGGHEQFF
>TRBV6-5|NA
CASRQGVNTGELFF
>TRBV20-1|once
CSARRGGGYTF
>TRBV7-2|NA
CASSPPTGAEGRTQYF
>TRBV28|NA
CASRTGSRGYTF
>TRBV7-3|once
CASSSYRDNSPLHF
>TRBV19|NA
CASSMRASEQYF
>TRBV7-9|NA
CASSLVLSTINYGYTF
>TRBV4-3|NA
CASSQEGRGYEQYF
>TRBV5-4|NA
CASSLEVSGTVVREQYF
>TRBV6-6|NA
CASTLREGAGNQPQHF
>TRBV29-1|NA
CSVEDRSETQYF
>TRBV11-2|NA
CASSPGTGGLGYTF
>TRBV9|NA
CASSVANRGQETQYF
>TRBV19|NA
CASSISGYTEAFF
>TRBV4-2|once
CASSQDLGQRSGYTF
>TRBV28|NA
CASMTWGAGGPAEGADNEQFF
>TRBV13|NA
CASSAKGVNYEQYF
>TRBV5-8|NA
CASSIGTGAGQPQHF
>TRBV6-5|few
CASRSGNTIYF
>TRBV2|NA
CASSEVGFNSEQYF
>TRBV28|NA
CASSLWGGQNTEAFF
>TRBV10-1|NA
CASSEETSGWEQFF
>TRBV11-2|NA
CASSSGTSGSYEQYF
>TRBV7-6|NA
CASSLATGVETQYF
>TRBV4-1|NA
CASSQDQAGGLSEQYF
>TRBV6-1|NA
CASSEPRRGGYTF
>TRBV6-6|NA
CASSYQAGLEAFF